These 24 T cell receptor beta chains came from one sample sequenced in a study of human T cells and chemical hapten exposure. Time point described: patch test 1, 2 weeks after DPC sensitization. Treatment defined: therapeutic diphenylcyclopropenone sensitization with weekly scalp DPC. TCRdb analysed the RACE reads with MiXCR anew, one entry per CDR3 protein. The repertoire holds around 150,000 distinct CDR3 sequences, roughly 14% seen once, with about 1.7% in the top ten. Sequences were derived from whole blood, sampled in connection with sensitization to the hapten diphenylcyclopropenone (DPC). The receptors originated from a woman in her twenties or thirties with alopecia areata. Some clones in this sample may be carry-over from other donors' samples.

V and J are TRBV5-1 and TRBJ2-2, with 9 bases that match TRBD1. CDR1 and CDR2 (germline): SGHRS, YFSETQ. The CDR3 sequence is 15 residues long. V lost 3 bases and J lost 6; bases outside the gene matches: 6. The CDR3, as DNA: TGCGCCAGCAGCTACGCCAGACAGGGGGCCGGGGAGCTGTTTTTT. Its translation is CASSYARQGAGELFF.

Written as DNA, the CDR3 is TGTGCCAGCAGTCAGCAGGCAGGGGTCTACAATGAGCAGTTCTTC. This encodes CASSQQAGVYNEQFF. The chain uses TRBV6-2 or TRBV6-3 and TRBJ2-1, with D tentatively TRBD1 (6 bases). V was shortened by 5 bases and J by 3 bases, with 14 bases between the two germline ends. CDR1 and CDR2 from the germline V gene are MNHEY and SVGEGT. The CDR3 covers 15 residues.

The sample holds many counts of this clonotype. The chain couples TRBV24-1 to TRBJ2-1; 7 nucleotides line up with TRBD1. V trimming: 4 bases; J trimming: 1 base; junction bases outside the gene matches: 0. This CDR3 is 14 amino acids long. Germline values: CDR1 KGHDR, CDR2 SFDVKD. The CDR3 DNA sequence: TGTGCCACCAGTGAGACAGGGTCCTACAATGAGCAGTTCTTC. It yields the protein CATSETGSYNEQFF.

This clonotype was picked up many times. The V call is TRBV19, the J call TRBJ2-1, with a tentative D call TRBD2 (7 bases). CDR1 is LNHDA, CDR2 SQIVND, per germline (reference sequence). This CDR3 region has 16 residues. The germline V and J ends were trimmed by 2 bases and 7 bases, with 18 bases remaining between them. The CDR3 is CASSIRGGNPGNEQFF. The CDR3 DNA is TGTGCCAGTAGTATAAGGGGGGGCAACCCGGGGAATGAGCAGTTCTTC. Drawing the rest from reference TRBV19 and TRBJ2-1, the complete variable domain is DGGITQSPKYLFRKEGQNVTLSCEQNLNHDAMYWYRQDPGQGLRLIYYSQIVNDFQKGDIAEGYSVSREKKESFPLTVTSAQKNPTAFYLCASSIRGGNPGNEQFFGPGTRLTVL.

The V gene is TRBV12-3 or TRBV12-4, the J gene TRBJ1-1; maybe TRBD1 (6 bases). V lost 10 bases and J lost 1, with 16 bases in between. This CDR3 spans 14 amino acids. In DNA form, the CDR3 reads TGTGCCATTCAAACAGGGTGGGGGAACACTGAAGCTTTCTTT. This encodes CAIQTGWGNTEAFF.

Worth noting for this clonotype: A much larger clone is a single base away; this may be a read error. The V call is TRBV6-6, the J call TRBJ2-7; D possibly corresponds to TRBD1 (5 bases). V dropped 6 bases and J dropped 6 bases, with 18 bases sitting between them. Germline CDR1 reads MNHNY; CDR2 reads SVGAGI (reference sequence). This CDR3 has 14 amino acids. DNA of the CDR3: TGTGCCAGCAGCCGCCTCCCGCAGGGCGTCGAGCAGTACTTC. Translated, it gives CASSRLPQGVEQYF.

This clonotype was observed a handful of times. V and J are TRBV6-5 and TRBJ2-1; TRBD2 matches at 16 bases. J was trimmed by 6 bases and V by 6 bases; bases with no gene match: 11. Per the germline V gene, CDR1 is MNHEY and CDR2 is SVGAGI. The CDR3 totals 18 residues. The CDR3 nucleotides are TGTGCCAGCAGCCGGGGACTAGCGGGAGGGCCCCTGGGCAATGAGCAGTTCTTC. It encodes CASSRGLAGGPLGNEQFF.

The rearrangement joins TRBV12-3 or TRBV12-4 to TRBJ1-1; D gene uncertain. The CDR3 covers 13 residues. Trimming removed 3 bases from V and 5 bases from J, with 10 bases in between. CDR3 in DNA: TGTGCCAGCAGTTTGGAGGCCGGGACTGAAGCTTTCTTT. Residues: CASSLEAGTEAFF.

This chain uses TRBV3-1 with TRBJ2-5; 9 bases fit TRBD2. The CDR3 runs to 17 residues. V dropped 3 bases and J dropped 2; count of bases not matched to a gene: 10. From germline, CDR1 is LGHDT and CDR2 YNNKEL (reference sequence). The CDR3 reads CASSHLRRGGRQETQYF. DNA for the CDR3: TGTGCCAGCAGCCACCTGAGGCGGGGGGGCCGGCAAGAGACCCAGTACTTC.

V usage is TRBV28 and J usage is TRBJ1-1; the D gene is possibly TRBD1 (5 bases). This CDR3 spans 12 amino acids. The germline gives CDR1 MDHEN, CDR2 SYDVKM. Trimming stripped 6 bases from V and 5 bases from J, with 10 bases between. The CDR3 loop is CASRLRETEAFF. The CDR3 DNA reads as TGTGCCAGCAGGCTCAGGGAGACTGAAGCTTTCTTT.

This clonotype was counted only a few times. The V and J genes are TRBV20-1 and TRBJ2-3; 8 nucleotides match TRBD2. V was pared by 3 bases and J by 3 bases, with 5 bases of the junction left unmatched. From germline, CDR1 is DFQATT and CDR2 SNEGSKA (reference sequence). The CDR3 covers 14 residues. CDR3 protein: CSASPSGRTDTQYF. The CDR3 DNA is TGCAGTGCTAGCCCCAGCGGGAGAACAGATACGCAGTATTTT.

The chain links TRBV18 to TRBJ2-7, with TRBD2 matching over 7 bases. This CDR3 is 14 amino acids long. V lost 2 bases and J lost 3; bases outside the gene matches: 4. Per germline, CDR1 KGHSH and CDR2 LQKENI. The CDR3 nucleotides are TGTGCCAGCTCACCAGGGTCGGGAGGCTACGAGCAGTACTTC. Translation gives CASSPGSGGYEQYF.

The V call is TRBV6-6, the J call TRBJ2-7; TRBD1 matches 9 bases. Germline V CDR1 and CDR2: MNHNY, SVGAGI (reference sequence). J lost 5 bases, V lost 4 bases, and 9 bases had no gene match. CDR3 size: 15 residues. The CDR3 reads CASSFSGGQGNEQYF. In DNA form, the CDR3 reads TGTGCCAGCAGTTTCTCGGGGGGACAGGGTAACGAGCAGTACTTC.

The chain employs TRBV6-6 and TRBJ1-5; no clear D gene. The CDR3 has 12 amino acids. Trimming pared 8 bases from V and 3 bases from J, leaving 8 bases between. Per germline, CDR1 MNHNY and CDR2 SVGAGI (reference sequence). CDR3 in DNA: TGTGCCAGCCAGCAGTACAATCAGCCCCAGCATTTT. Amino acid sequence: CASQQYNQPQHF.

This clonotype was observed a handful of times. The genes are TRBV7-6 and TRBJ1-1; 7 bases are a match to TRBD1. V shed 5 bases and J 0 bases; nucleotides not matched to a gene: 6. Germline values: CDR1 SGHVS, CDR2 FNYEAQ. The CDR3 consists of 15 residues. The CDR3: CASSPRTGMNTEAFF. Written as DNA, the CDR3 is TGTGCCAGCAGCCCCCGGACAGGTATGAACACTGAAGCTTTCTTT. The whole variable domain, remainder taken from reference TRBV7-6 and TRBJ1-1, is GAGVSQSPRYKVTKRGQDVALRCDPISGHVSLYWYRQALGQGPEFLTYFNYEAQQDKSGLPNDRFSAERPEGSISTLTIQRTEQRDSAMYRCASSPRTGMNTEAFFGQGTRLTVV.

This chain links TRBV7-6 with TRBJ2-5; D gene unclear. Between the trimmed V and J ends, which lost 2 bases and 2 bases, there was a span of 9 bases. This CDR3 spans 14 amino acids. In germline, CDR1 is SGHVS, CDR2 FNYEAQ. CDR3 sequence: CASSLRAIQETQYF. CDR3 coding DNA: TGTGCCAGCAGCTTAAGAGCCATACAAGAGACCCAGTACTTC.

The chain employs TRBV6-2 or TRBV6-3 and TRBJ1-6; D might be TRBD1 (5 bases). Germline V gene lookup returns CDR1 MNHEY and CDR2 SVGEGT. CDR3 length: 15 amino acids. V was cut by 7 bases and J by 5 bases, with 15 bases left in between. The CDR3 DNA follows: TGTGCCAGCATCAACCGGGACCGACATAATTCACCCCTCCACTTT. Its protein is CASINRDRHNSPLHF.

This clonotype appeared many times. CDR3 amino acids: CSVEDPGGGNTEAFF. As DNA, the CDR3 is TGCAGCGTTGAAGATCCGGGGGGAGGGAACACTGAAGCTTTCTTT. This chain joins TRBV29-1 and TRBJ1-1, with a tentative D call TRBD1 (5 bases). Germline CDR1 and CDR2: SQVTM and ANQGSEA. Trimming removed 0 bases at V and 1 base at J, with 12 bases between. This CDR3 contains 15 residues.

In its sample, this clonotype was seen a few times. The J gene is TRBJ1-1, the V gene TRBV5-1; D uncertain. CDR3 length: 18 amino acids. Deletions cut 4 bases from V and 0 bases from J, with 22 bases between. In germline, CDR1 is SGHRS, CDR2 YFSETQ. The CDR3 nucleotides are TGCGCCAGCAGCCCGCTGGGGAGTCGGATGTTCATGAACACTGAAGCTTTCTTT. Translated: CASSPLGSRMFMNTEAFF. The whole variable domain, remainder taken from reference TRBV5-1 and TRBJ1-1, is KAGVTQTPRYLIKTRGQQVTLSCSPISGHRSVSWYQQTPGQGLQFLFEYFSETQRNKGNFPGRFSGRQFSNSRSEMNVSTLELGDSALYLCASSPLGSRMFMNTEAFFGQGTRLTVV.

This chain links TRBV28 with TRBJ1-2; D unresolved. This CDR3 spans 12 amino acids. V was clipped by 6 bases and J by 3 bases, with 8 bases between them. CDR1 MDHEN and CDR2 SYDVKM come from the germline V gene. The CDR3 DNA is TGTGCCAGCAGCACCGCTCACTATGGCTACACCTTC. Translating it yields CASSTAHYGYTF.

The chain has TRBV29-1 and TRBJ2-3; no clear D. V shed 7 bases and J shed 4 bases, with 9 bases lying between them. The germline CDR1 and CDR2 sequences are SQVTM and ANQGSEA. CDR3 length equals 11 residues. The CDR3 protein is CSGGEADTQYF. As DNA, the CDR3 is TGCAGCGGTGGCGAGGCAGATACGCAGTATTTT.

This clonotype was counted ten times or more. In nucleotides, the CDR3 is TGCGCCAGCAGCTTACTTCCCACAGATACGCAGTATTTT. Translation: CASSLLPTDTQYF. V and J are TRBV5-1 and TRBJ2-3; D not certain. The CDR3 runs to 13 residues. Trimming stripped 2 bases from V and 2 bases from J, with 6 bases between. Germline V lookup: CDR1 SGHRS, CDR2 YFSETQ.

This rearrangement joins TRBV7-2 to TRBJ1-1; 8 bases align to TRBD1. Germline CDR1 reads SGHTA; CDR2 reads FQGNSA. Losses at the gene ends were 1 base for V and 5 bases for J; bases not matched to a gene: 6. This CDR3 contains 15 residues. CDR3 sequence reads: CASSLVSGTGTEAFF. CDR3 DNA sequence: TGTGCCAGCAGCTTAGTCTCTGGGACAGGAACTGAAGCTTTCTTT. The variable domain in full, with the rest retrieved from reference TRBV7-2 and TRBJ1-1, is GAGVSQSPSNKVTEKGKDVELRCDPISGHTALYWYRQSLGQGLEFLIYFQGNSAPDKSGLPSDRFSAERTGGSVSTLTIQRTQQEDSAVYLCASSLVSGTGTEAFFGQGTRLTVV.

This clonotype was recorded at least ten times. This rearrangement joins TRBV6-5 to TRBJ1-6; a possible D gene is TRBD1 (5 bases). This CDR3 is 16 amino acids long. The ends were cut back, 5 bases at V and 5 bases at J, with 16 bases in the middle. Germline V gives CDR1 MNHEY, CDR2 SVGAGI. The CDR3 reads CASSTLSQGNNSPLHF. CDR3 DNA sequence: TGTGCCAGCAGTACCCTCTCGCAGGGAAATAATTCACCCCTCCACTTT.